This paragraph reports one TCR beta chain. Its antigen is unknown. No base quality values were provided; no much bigger clone lies one nucleotide off. TCRbeta CDR3 regions were amplified from genomic DNA by means of the immunoSEQ Assay, a bias-controlled multiplex PCR. As for the authors' bioinformatics: The number of nucleated cells in each sample was estimated from the amplification of reference gene primers within the assay. To quantify the absolute abundance of each unique TCRbeta CDR3 rearrangement, sequence reads were collapsed and filtered. For each sample, productive Simpson clonality was calculated as the square root of Simpson's diversity index across productive rearrangements. This is the immuneACCESS table as TCRdb keeps it, with only in-frame sequences that have V and J called. A part of the clones is gone; compared with another copy, unresolved V genes explain less than half, and the rest is unexplained. That table gives V, J and clone size, and the DNA gave D and trimming. Counted in this sample were about 350,000 clones; about 90% of them appeared once. The ten largest clones take up 1% of the sample.

The CDR3, from cysteine to phenylalanine, totals 15 residues. Only the CDR3 DNA is retained, 45 bases long and in frame from the first base. V drops 2 bases and J drops 11 bases, leaving 19 bases in between. In the germline V gene, CDR1 corresponds to SGHVS and CDR2 to FQNEAQ. The data originate from a study of blood T cell repertoires in COVID-19 (dated by TCRdb to the early 2020s). Background for the entire study: Collaborator samples came from the United States, Italy and Spain and covered acute and convalescent phases of COVID-19. The material from the prospective study consisted of cDNA or gDNA derived from T cells, B-cell-depleted T cells, or PBMCs. Deeply sampled blood TCRbeta repertoires from subjects exposed to, actively infected with, or recovered from COVID-19 were included in the dataset. The repertoires were released in a freely available public database meant as a resource for research on the immune response to SARS-CoV-2. Samples were obtained from the ongoing ImmuneRACE study (first 160 participants) and from over a thousand subjects provided by 6 global collaborators. The sample metadata nearly always contained a de-identified subject ID, COVID-19 status, age in years and sex. HLA class I and class II types, where available, came from metadata supplied by the sample provider rather than from assay-based typing. What the research found in general, with its limitations: How much clinical and demographic metadata was included differed by source and by participant, and the metadata was provided uncurated.

In the prospective study, participants were 18 to 89 years old, resided in about two dozen geographic areas of the United States, and were enrolled through a virtual design. In the prospective study, participants were assigned to cohorts based on the clinical history participants reported in a screening survey and a study questionnaire. Recovered participants in ImmuneRACE Cohort 3 were defined by two consecutive negative NP/OP PCR tests, clearance by a healthcare professional, or resolution of symptoms. In the prospective study, mobile phlebotomists collected whole blood, serum and a nasopharyngeal or oropharyngeal swab from each participant. Over a roughly 2-month period, participants in the prospective study had the option of providing additional blood draws and questionnaires. Before DNA extraction, prospective study blood samples were shipped either frozen or at room temperature.

Rearrangement joined TRBV7-8 to TRBJ1-3; the D gene cannot be resolved reliably. Sequencing was done on a sample of PBMCs or T cells enriched from blood (not recorded which). This clonotype was obtained from a woman in her 30s who had recovered from COVID-19. In nucleotides, the sequence is TGTGCCAGCAGCTTAAATGTCGGGTTTGGTAACGCCATATATTTT. Its translation reads: CASSLNVGFGNAIYF.